This T cell receptor (beta chain) came from a study of neurological immune-mediated disorders. Whole-study findings and limits: The study found the most TCR clonal expansion in HTLV-1-associated myelopathy and the least in multiple sclerosis, below healthy controls. Phylogenetic grouping put 18 of 34 multiple sclerosis patients' repertoires into one related-CDR3 cluster, a possible signature.

On this clonotype itself: The antigen remains undetermined.

TCRdb re-analysed the 5' RACE reads in MiXCR, keeping a single row per CDR3 protein. Seen here are tens of thousands of distinct CDR3 sequences, 2% to 3% observed once, and the top ten hold around 3%. This clonotype was obtained from a man in his fifties or sixties with multiple sclerosis. Sample: PBMCs.

CDR3 nucleotides: TGCGCCAGCAGCTCCGGACAGGGGGGTTTGGAGACCCAGTACTTC. It translates to CASSSGQGGLETQYF. The chain links TRBV5-1 to TRBJ2-5; 10 bases are shared with TRBD1. The CDR3 totals 15 residues. Germline V CDR1 and CDR2: SGHRS, YFSETQ. Trimming removed 3 bases from V and 5 bases from J; junction bases left unmatched: 7.